Given below is one T cell receptor (beta chain) in context. In the authors' workflow: From reference gene primer amplification, estimates of nucleated cell counts were derived. Sequencing used immunoSEQ multiplex PCR; TCRdb keeps in-frame clones, though not all of them. The V and J calls and clone size were taken over from that table, and D and trimming were inferred from the DNA. The table includes under 250,000 clones, around 88% detected once. The data were obtained in a study of blood T cell repertoires in COVID-19. Study-wide background: Donors in the United States, Italy and Spain gave samples during acute or convalescent COVID-19. The cDNA or gDNA used as material had been derived from T cells, B-cell-depleted T cells, or PBMCs.

V dropped 4 bases and J dropped 0 bases, with 18 bases sitting between them. CDR3 size: 17 residues. Germline loops: CDR1 SEHNR, CDR2 FQNEAQ (reference sequence). The sequenced material came from peripheral blood. The receptor's source is a woman between 45 and 65 years old with acute or convalescent COVID-19. The chain carries TRBV7-9 and TRBJ1-1, with D possibly TRBD1 on 6 matching bases. CDR3 amino acids: CASSSVPYRVMNTEAFF. The CDR3 DNA is TGTGCCAGCAGCTCCGTACCCTACAGGGTCATGAACACTGAAGCTTTCTTT.